The entry below gives a single TCR beta chain sequence along with its context. Its specificity is unknown. These data belong to a study of post-analysis software for immune sequencing data. Looked up from germline, CDR1 is ENHRY and CDR2 is SYGVKD. This CDR3 comprises 16 residues. Trimming took 5 bases from V and 1 from J; bases not matched to a gene: 6. Study findings and constraints: Patients used four to six TRBV segments, including TRBV5-6, TRBV5-1 and TRBV20-1, more often than controls.

cDNA libraries for TCR beta contained unique molecular identifiers. TCRdb ran MiXCR on the PCR reads and lists one entry per CDR3 protein. The sample records 500,000 to 600,000 distinct CDR3 sequences, 44% being singletons. The chain couples TRBV10-3 to TRBJ2-2; 8 nucleotides agree with TRBD1. This sequence was found in a girl between 5 and 17 years old with multiple sclerosis. The material sequenced was blood. The CDR3 bases are TGTGCCATCAGTCCCCGGGACAGGAAGAACACCGGGGAGCTGTTTTTT. Protein sequence: CAISPRDRKNTGELFF.